This T cell receptor (beta chain) originates from a study of vaccination and CD4 T cells after COVID-19 (dated by TCRdb to between 2020 and 2023). About the investigation overall: In the convalescent cohort there were six males and four females, among whom were two Hispanic individuals, seven Caucasians, two Asians and one multiracial person. Participants got two doses of the Pfizer-BioNTech BNT162b2 vaccine (n=8) or two doses of the Moderna mRNA-1273 vaccine (n=2). Post-COVID blood samples were collected from convalescent patients a median of around 100 days after diagnosis, with a range of about 30 to 161 days. The time from the second vaccine dose to post-vaccine blood sampling had a median of roughly 70 days and ranged from about 14 to 250 days. Culture stimuli were overlapping spike peptide pools from SARS-CoV-2 and from the common cold coronaviruses HCoV-NL63, HCoV-OC43 and HCoV-229E. Control cultures received a CEFX viral epitope pool as the positive control, an HIV-1 Nef peptide pool as the negative control, or no peptide. In around 9 COVID-19 convalescent patients and a few infection-naive healthy vaccine recipients, researchers compared the spike-specific CD4+ TCR repertoire from before mRNA vaccination with the repertoire from after. In an earlier paper using these donors, memory CD4+ T cell crossreactivity between SARS-CoV-2 and common cold coronavirus spike proteins was assessed at the TCR clonotype level.

Broad study findings and their caveats: The study included relatively few convalescent patients and did not analyze early timepoints after natural infection. The median number of SARS-CoV-2-reactive clonotypes rose from 21 after infection to 38 after vaccination, but the change was not significant. In convalescent patients, a median approximately 89% of post-vaccine SARS-CoV-2-reactive clones were detected only after vaccination, suggesting vaccine-specific priming. Of the vaccine-specific clones in convalescent patients, 304 of 307, or nearly all, reacted only to SARS-CoV-2 spike and did not cross-react with common cold coronaviruses.

The library was prepared using PCR. DNA from cultured CD4+ T cells underwent TCR sequencing with the Oncomine TCR Beta short-read assay at the Johns Hopkins FTIC core. The QIAamp micro DNA kit was used to extract genomic DNA from the cultured CD4+ T cells. Oncomine TCR Beta libraries from cultured CD4+ T cells were pooled with unique dual indexes and sequenced on an Illumina iSeq 100. The authors' analysis ran thus. Non-productive sequences were removed, and CDR3s that did not start with C, did not end with F or W, or were shorter than 7 amino acids were discarded. The MANAFEST web application was used to identify antigen-specific clonotypes by comparing peptide-stimulated wells against reference wells and other culture wells. Positive clones required FDR below 0.05, an odds ratio above 5, and productive frequency above 0.1% in at least two of three replicate wells. Clonotypes that were significantly expanded in both SARS-CoV-2 spike wells and at least one common cold coronavirus spike condition were defined as cross-reactive. Using R version 3.6.1, CDR3 homology was evaluated through Levenshtein distances (stringdist) along with unrooted phylogenetic trees (ape). TCRdb trimmed the raw reads at Q25, called clones with MiXCR and kept productive beta chains. Entries are consolidated by CDR3 protein sequence, retaining the most common genes and DNA. TCRdb, not the authors, supplied the V and J calls. This sample lists fewer than 10,000 distinct CDR3 sequences; about a third were detected once. The ten top clones hold 8% to 9.5% of the sample.

This sample's treatment or condition label indicates: roughly 11-day PBMC culture with coronavirus spike peptide pools or control peptides (ViraFEST assay). CD4+ T cells from unexposed donors were collected before the COVID-19 pandemic (2011-2018). The study used the ViraFEST assay, which expanded antigen-specific T cells with peptide pools and then identified expanded clonotypes by TCR sequencing. Each well held 2 million to 2.5 million PBMCs cultured with roughly 10 ug/ml peptide pools in IMDM containing about 5% human AB serum and around 9 IU/ml IL-2. Half of the culture medium was replaced with fresh IL-2-containing medium on days 3 and 7. CD4+ T cells were isolated after around 11 days of culture through negative selection using the EasySep CD4+ T cell isolation kit. As cell numbers permitted, CD4+ T cells from unexposed donors were tested for reactivity to SARS-CoV-2 S and N and to four common cold coronavirus spike pools. Ficoll-Paque Plus gradient centrifugation was used to isolate PBMCs from whole blood, and the isolated PBMCs were then either used fresh or cryopreserved at -140C. Each culture condition was generally run in triplicate wells. Leukapheresis product for the unexposed donors was bought commercially.

This clonotype has a handful of counts. The target of this receptor is not known. The record has no base qualities; no much larger clone is one base away. V is clipped by 5 bases and J by 0 bases, and the sequence between their germline boundaries is 8 bases long. The germline V gene provides CDR1 MDHEN and CDR2 SYDVKM. Including the terminal cysteine and phenylalanine, the CDR3 comprises 14 residues. Of the read, only the CDR3 DNA is kept; its 42 bases are in frame from base 1. Here the chain combines TRBV28 and TRBJ1-5; the D gene cannot be resolved reliably. The origin of this receptor is a human donor in good health. The sample comprised CD4+ T cells from blood, cultured in vitro. The CDR3 protein sequence reads: CASSLIGSNQPQHF. In nucleotides, the sequence is TGTGCCAGCAGTCTCATCGGTAGCAATCAGCCCCAGCATTTT.